These T cell receptor beta chains were read from a single sample in a study of T cells after yellow fever vaccination. A single record per CDR3 protein comes from TCRdb applying MiXCR to the 5' RACE reads. The profile shows 200,000 to 300,000 distinct CDR3 sequences, around 13% of them singletons. Sample: CD4+ T cells sorted from PBMCs, taken 45 days after the yellow fever booster vaccination. All receptors come from a young man who received the YFV17D yellow fever vaccine. CDR3s include the opening cysteine and the closing phenylalanine or tryptophan. D genes are given only for firm matches. Rows give clone size only sometimes, using once, few, many, or a class for an expanded clone.

d_call cdr3_length j_call clone_size v_call cdr3_nt cdr3_aa
- 14 TRBJ2-2 few TRBV12-3/TRBV12-4 TGTGCCAGCAGTCTGGGACTTCCGACCGGGGAGCTGTTTTTT CASSLGLPTGELFF
TRBD1 15 TRBJ2-6 few TRBV29-1 TGCAGCGTCGGACAGGGAAGGTCTGGGGCCAACGTCCTGACTTTC CSVGQGRSGANVLTF
TRBD2 17 TRBJ2-1 - TRBV10-3 TGTGCCATCAGTGAGGCCGGGGATAGCGGGAGCCGAAATGAGCAGTTCTTC CAISEAGDSGSRNEQFF
- 14 TRBJ2-4 many TRBV5-6 TGTGCCAGCAGCTTGAGGGGTCTACCCAACGTTCAGTACTTC CASSLRGLPNVQYF
TRBD2 16 TRBJ2-3 few TRBV5-1 TGCGCCAGCAGCCATCGACTAGCGGGTAACACAGATACGCAGTATTTT CASSHRLAGNTDTQYF
- 14 TRBJ2-3 once TRBV7-2 TGTGACAGCAGCTTAGGTTCCCTTAGGACACCGCAGTATTTT CDSSLGSLRTPQYF
- 15 TRBJ2-3 few TRBV20-1 TGCAGTGCTAGAGGGGGCCTAGGGAGCACAGATACGCAGTATTTT CSARGGLGSTDTQYF
- 12 TRBJ2-7 - TRBV15 TGTGCCACCAGCAGCGCCCGGTACGAGCAGTACTTC CATSSARYEQYF
TRBD2 16 TRBJ2-1 - TRBV5-1 TGCGCCAGCAGCTTGGCCGAACTAGCGGGAGTTAATGAGCAGTTCTTC CASSLAELAGVNEQFF
- 12 TRBJ2-1 - TRBV27 TGTGCCAGCGGACTCGGGACCAGGGAGCAGTTCTTC CASGLGTREQFF
- 15 TRBJ2-1 - TRBV18 TGTGCCAGCTCACCACTTCGGCACGGAGGGGGTGAGCAGTTCTTC CASSPLRHGGGEQFF
- 14 TRBJ1-6 few TRBV3-1 TGTGCCAGCAGCCAAGAAAAGGGTAGATCACCCCTCCACTTT CASSQEKGRSPLHF
- 15 TRBJ2-7 - TRBV7-2 TGTGCCAGCAGCCAAGGGGGTGGCTCTCTTTACGAGCAGTACTTC CASSQGGGSLYEQYF
- 13 TRBJ2-3 few TRBV7-2 TGTGCCAGCAGTCCCAAGGGGGTAGATACGCAGTATTTT CASSPKGVDTQYF
TRBD1 14 TRBJ1-6 few TRBV12-3/TRBV12-4 TGTGCCAGCAGTCTACAGGGGATGGTCTCACCCCTCCACTTT CASSLQGMVSPLHF
TRBD2 15 TRBJ2-5 - TRBV6-5 TGTGCCAGCAGTACTTTAGCGGGACGAGGAGAGACCCAGTACTTC CASSTLAGRGETQYF
- 14 TRBJ2-7 few TRBV24-1 TGTGCCACCAGTGATGACCATGCCCCTTACGAGCAGTACTTC CATSDDHAPYEQYF
- 12 TRBJ2-2 few TRBV7-2 TGTGCCACCACCGGGGGACCCGGGGAGCTGTTTTTT CATTGGPGELFF
- 17 TRBJ2-3 - TRBV12-2 TGTGCAAGTCGCTCAGCCCGTCGGGGCCTTCTCACAGATACGCAGTATTTT CASRSARRGLLTDTQYF
- 14 TRBJ1-4 many TRBV12-3/TRBV12-4 TGTGCCAGCAGTTTGGGGGGTGGGTTTGAAAAACTGTTTTTT CASSLGGGFEKLFF
- 16 TRBJ2-2 few TRBV20-1 TGCAGTGCTAGACACCCAGGTACATCGAACACCGGGGAGCTGTTTTTT CSARHPGTSNTGELFF
- 14 TRBJ1-3 few TRBV20-1 TGCAGTGCTAGGAAGGGAGGGGTTGGAAACACCATATATTTT CSARKGGVGNTIYF
TRBD1 15 TRBJ2-5 - TRBV20-1 TGCAGTGCCAGACCCGCCGGGACAGGGCAAGAGACCCAGTACTTC CSARPAGTGQETQYF
- 12 TRBJ1-5 - TRBV28 TGTGCCAGCACGCTGACGGGTCAGCCCCAGCATTTT CASTLTGQPQHF
TRBD2 14 TRBJ2-1 - TRBV6-1 TGTGCCAGCAGTGTTAGCGGGAGATTGGTTGAGCAGTTCTTC CASSVSGRLVEQFF
TRBD2 16 TRBJ2-1 - TRBV7-2 TGTGCCAGCAGCTTCGCGTGGGCTAGCGGGCTCAATGAGCAGTTCTTC CASSFAWASGLNEQFF
- 15 TRBJ1-5 - TRBV12-3/TRBV12-4 TGTGCCAGCAGTTTAGTGCAGGACGGAGGTCAGCCCCAGCATTTT CASSLVQDGGQPQHF
- 13 TRBJ2-5 - TRBV20-1 TGCAGTGTTCACTCGACAGCCCAAGAGACCCAGTACTTC CSVHSTAQETQYF
- 14 TRBJ1-2 - TRBV10-3 TGTGCCATCAGTGAGGACGTCACTAACTATGGCTACACCTTC CAISEDVTNYGYTF
- 16 TRBJ2-1 - TRBV10-3 TGTGCCATCAGTGCCCAACTGACAATTACGTCCAATGAGCAGTTCTTC CAISAQLTITSNEQFF
TRBD2 16 TRBJ2-1 - TRBV7-2 TGTGCCAGCAGCCCAACCGGGACTAGCGGTTACAATGAGCAGTTCTTC CASSPTGTSGYNEQFF